These 27 T cell receptor beta chains came from one sample sequenced in a study of CD8 T cells in Susac syndrome. RNA totalling about 0.45 to 1 ug underwent reverse transcription with random hexamers. TCRdb independently ran MiXCR on the immunoSEQ multiplex PCR reads; one entry per CDR3 protein. The sample has about 140,000 distinct CDR3 sequences; approximately 95% are singletons. The specimen was CD4+ T cells from PBMCs. The receptors originated from a human donor with Susac syndrome.

The chain recombines TRBV5-1 with TRBJ1-2, with D possibly TRBD1 on 6 matching bases. Germline values: CDR1 SGHRS, CDR2 YFSETQ. This CDR3 comprises 14 residues. The V end lost 0 bases, the J end lost 6 bases, and 12 bases lay between the germline ends. The DNA for the CDR3 is TGCGCCAGCAGCTTGGAGGGGCAGGGGCATGGCTACACCTTC. As protein: CASSLEGQGHGYTF. The entire variable domain, with the rest obtained from reference TRBV5-1 and TRBJ1-2, is as follows: KAGVTQTPRYLIKTRGQQVTLSCSPISGHRSVSWYQQTPGQGLQFLFEYFSETQRNKGNFPGRFSGRQFSNSRSEMNVSTLELGDSALYLCASSLEGQGHGYTFGSGTRLTVV.

V usage is TRBV30 and J usage is TRBJ2-7, with D perhaps matching TRBD1 or TRBD2 (5 bases each). The CDR3 loop spans 18 amino acids. Germline CDR1 is GTSNPN and CDR2 is SVGIG (reference sequence). CDR3 sequence reads: CAGRVRFSEGPMQIPQYF. CDR3 in DNA: TGTGCTGGCAGGGTGAGATTCAGTGAGGGACCCATGCAGATCCCGCAGTACTTC.

This clonotype was recorded once. Here the CDR3 reads CASSQERGRGRAFF. In DNA, the CDR3 is TGTGCCAGCAGCCAAGAACGAGGCAGGGGACGCGCTTTCTTT. This chain joins TRBV3-1 and TRBJ1-1; tentatively, D is TRBD1 (6 bases). V was clipped by 0 bases and J by 11 bases, with 16 bases between them. Germline V gene lookup returns CDR1 LGHDT and CDR2 YNNKEL (reference sequence). The CDR3 has 14 amino acids.

The rearrangement joins TRBV20-1 to TRBJ2-1, with D perhaps TRBD1 or TRBD2 (6 bases each). This CDR3 has 12 residues. V lost 7 bases and J 8 bases, leaving 15 bases between the germline ends. Germline assignment: CDR1 DFQATT and CDR2 SNEGSKA (reference sequence). The CDR3 protein is CSVAGGRDEQFF. In DNA, the CDR3 is TGCAGTGTTGCTGGGGGGCGGGATGAGCAGTTCTTC.

This chain uses TRBV6-5 with TRBJ1-1, with D maybe TRBD1 (6 bases). The V end was cut by 4 bases, the J end by 1 base, with 13 bases between. The CDR3 covers 15 residues. From germline, CDR1 is MNHEY and CDR2 SVGAGI. CDR3 sequence (DNA): TGTGCCAGCAGTTCCTCGACAGGCGGGAACACTGAAGCTTTCTTT. It translates to CASSSSTGGNTEAFF.

The V call is TRBV20-1, the J call TRBJ1-1; unclear D gene. Germline CDR1 reads DFQATT; CDR2 reads SNEGSKA (reference sequence). Deletions cut 4 bases from V and 8 bases from J, with 11 bases between. The CDR3 has 11 amino acids. The CDR3 coding sequence is TGCAGTGCTATTCAACAGACAGAAGCTTTCTTT. Encoded protein: CSAIQQTEAFF.

V and J are TRBV5-4 and TRBJ2-5; a weak D match, TRBD2 (6 bases). Trimming cost V 4 bases and J 4 bases, with 14 bases left between them. CDR3 size: 14 residues. Germline values: CDR1 SGHNT, CDR2 YYREEE (reference sequence). In nucleotides, the CDR3 is TGTGCCAGCAGCGCCGGAGGGGTGGGAGAGACCCAGTACTTC. Translation gives CASSAGGVGETQYF.

This chain uses TRBV20-1 with TRBJ1-1; 7 bases fit TRBD1. CDR1 is DFQATT and CDR2 is SNEGSKA in the germline V gene (reference sequence). J lost 2 bases, V lost 2 bases, and 5 bases had no gene match. The CDR3 loop spans 14 amino acids. Written as DNA, the CDR3 is TGCAGTGCTAGATCGGACAGGAGCAACACTGAAGCTTTCTTT. Its translation: CSARSDRSNTEAFF.

V and J are TRBV20-1 and TRBJ1-1, with no clear D. Trimming took off 2 bases at V and 4 bases at J, with 11 bases between the two ends. The germline V gene has CDR1 DFQATT and CDR2 SNEGSKA (reference sequence). CDR3 size: 13 residues. The CDR3 DNA follows: TGCAGTGCTAGATTCAGGCAGACCACTGAAGCTTTCTTT. Residues: CSARFRQTTEAFF.

This rearrangement joins TRBV12-5 to TRBJ2-5; D not resolved. V was shortened by 6 bases and J by 4 bases, with 9 bases between the two germline ends. Germline assignment: CDR1 LGHNT and CDR2 FRNRAP. CDR3 size: 12 residues. CDR3 protein: CASGKDGETQYF. CDR3 nucleotides: TGTGCTAGTGGGAAAGACGGAGAGACCCAGTACTTC.

The rearrangement joins TRBV5-8 to TRBJ1-2; no firm D call. Looked up from germline, CDR1 is SGHTS and CDR2 is YDEGEE. The V and J ends lost 7 bases and 7 bases respectively, with 17 bases between them. This CDR3 is built from 13 residues. Here the CDR3 DNA reads TGTGCCAGCGGTAGGCCTTCGGGGAGTGGCTACACCTTC. Translated: CASGRPSGSGYTF.

The chain employs TRBV20-1 and TRBJ2-3, with 12 bases identical to TRBD2. Germline V gene lookup returns CDR1 DFQATT and CDR2 SNEGSKA (reference sequence). CDR3 length equals 15 residues. Trimming at V came to 7 bases and at J to 0 bases, leaving 5 bases not matched to a gene. For the CDR3, the DNA is TGCAGTGTCGTCGGGACTAGCGGGAGCACAGATACGCAGTATTTT. This sequence encodes CSVVGTSGSTDTQYF.

The chain couples TRBV9 to TRBJ1-1; D is perhaps TRBD1 (5 bases). Trimming stripped 3 bases from V and 1 base from J, with 19 bases between. The CDR3 spans 17 residues. Germline lookup yields CDR1 SGDLS and CDR2 YYNGEE. CDR3 coding DNA: TGTGCCAGCAGCGAGGGGTCCTTCAGAGACGCGAACACTGAAGCTTTCTTT. Protein: CASSEGSFRDANTEAFF.

The gene calls are TRBV29-1 and TRBJ2-1, with 8 bases fitting TRBD2. Germline V gene data show CDR1 as SQVTM and CDR2 as ANQGSEA. V was clipped by 3 bases and J by 5 bases; unmatched bases: 9. The CDR3 is 15 residues long. The CDR3 reads CSVDGGLVNHNEQFF. The CDR3 DNA follows: TGCAGCGTTGACGGGGGACTAGTTAACCACAATGAGCAGTTCTTC.

This chain connects TRBV4-1 to TRBJ2-5; D remains ambiguous. Trimming stripped 0 bases from V and 5 bases from J, with 10 bases between. The CDR3 totals 14 residues. Per the germline V gene, CDR1 is MGHRA and CDR2 is YSYEKL. The CDR3 nucleotides read TGCGCCAGCAGCCAAGAGACATGGCTGGAGACCCAGTACTTC. This sequence encodes CASSQETWLETQYF.

The rearrangement uses TRBV13 and TRBJ1-1; 7 nucleotides align to TRBD1. J was trimmed by 1 base and V by 5 bases; bases with no gene match: 7. The CDR3 length is 15 residues. Germline V gene sequence: CDR1 PRHDT, CDR2 FYEKMQ (reference sequence). CDR3 region: CASSRRQGRNTEAFF. In nucleotides, the CDR3 is TGTGCCAGCAGCCGTAGACAGGGAAGGAACACTGAAGCTTTCTTT.

The chain is built from TRBV12-3 or TRBV12-4 and TRBJ1-1; D uncertain. The V end lost 2 bases, the J end lost 1 base, and 8 bases lay between the germline ends. CDR3 size: 14 residues. CDR3 residues: CASSLRHRNTEAFF. Written as DNA, the CDR3 is TGTGCCAGCAGTTTACGACACCGGAACACTGAAGCTTTCTTT.

The V call is TRBV27, the J call TRBJ1-1; D call uncertain. With 8 bases removed from V and 3 bases from J, the gap between germline ends came to 10 bases. Germline CDR1 reads MNHEY; CDR2 reads SMNVEV (reference sequence). The CDR3 spans 12 residues. CDR3 residues: CASGRWDTEAFF. CDR3 DNA: TGTGCCAGCGGACGCTGGGACACTGAAGCTTTCTTT.

The chain is built from TRBV15 and TRBJ1-5; D call uncertain. The length of the CDR3 is 15 residues. CDR1 is LNHNV and CDR2 is YYDKDF in the germline V gene (reference sequence). Trimming pared 0 bases from V and 9 bases from J, leaving 15 bases between. For the CDR3, the DNA is TGTGCCACCAGCAGAGATATATCCAGGATTGGGCCCCAGCATTTT. Translation: CATSRDISRIGPQHF.

V is TRBV5-4 and J is TRBJ2-5; possible D gene TRBD2, 5 bases. This CDR3 region has 15 residues. Trimming removed 0 bases from V and 1 base from J, with 10 bases in between. CDR1 and CDR2 from the germline V gene are SGHNT and YYREEE (reference sequence). CDR3: CASSLERTPQETQYF. CDR3 DNA: TGTGCCAGCAGCTTGGAGCGGACCCCCCAAGAGACCCAGTACTTC.

This clonotype was seen once. J is TRBJ2-1 and V is TRBV19, with no clear D. Germline CDR1 LNHDA, CDR2 SQIVND (reference sequence). V dropped 3 bases and J dropped 13 bases, with 16 bases sitting between them. The CDR3 extends over 13 amino acids. CDR3 sequence: CASSIPLEGSQFF. The CDR3 coding sequence is TGTGCCAGTAGTATCCCGCTTGAAGGATCCCAGTTCTTC.

The chain employs TRBV30 and TRBJ2-5; D tentatively fits TRBD1 or TRBD2 (6 bases each). Between the trimmed V and J ends, which lost 1 base and 5 bases, there was a span of 20 bases. This CDR3 is 16 amino acids long. Germline lookup yields CDR1 GTSNPN and CDR2 SVGIG (reference sequence). In nucleotides, the CDR3 is TGTGCCTGGAGTGGGTCCCGAGGGGGGCCCGGGGAGACCCAGTACTTC. Protein sequence: CAWSGSRGGPGETQYF.

The chain carries TRBV20-1 and TRBJ2-7; possible D gene TRBD2, 5 bases. This CDR3 region has 13 residues. Trimming removed 2 bases at V and 1 base at J, with 9 bases between. CDR1 is DFQATT and CDR2 is SNEGSKA in the germline V gene (reference sequence). The DNA of the CDR3 is TGCAGTGCTAGAAACTCGGGATCCTACGAGCAGTACTTC. It is translated as CSARNSGSYEQYF.

This clonotype was counted a single time. V is TRBV5-6 and J is TRBJ1-1; D is unresolved. Per the germline V gene, CDR1 is SGHDT and CDR2 is YYEEEE. V dropped 1 base and J dropped 4 bases, with 8 bases sitting between them. CDR3 length equals 13 residues. The CDR3 protein is CASSLPLGTEAFF. The CDR3 DNA sequence: TGTGCCAGCAGCTTGCCTCTAGGCACTGAAGCTTTCTTT.

Here the CDR3 DNA reads TGTGCCAGCAGTTCTAGCGGGAGGCCCTTCTTGGAGACCCAGTACTTC. Translation: CASSSSGRPFLETQYF. This chain connects TRBV28 to TRBJ2-5; 11 bases fit TRBD2. The germline V gene has CDR1 MDHEN and CDR2 SYDVKM. Germline trimming cut 4 bases from V and 5 bases from J; bases unmatched to any gene: 9. CDR3 size: 16 residues.

The chain employs TRBV11-3 and TRBJ2-7, with TRBD1 as a possible D gene (5 bases). The CDR3 sequence is 15 residues long. Trimming removed 0 bases from V and 1 base from J, with 10 bases in between. Germline CDR1 SGHNT, CDR2 YENEEA. The CDR3 nucleotides are TGTGCCAGCAGCTTAGAGGCAGGGCTTTCCTACGAGCAGTACTTC. Protein: CASSLEAGLSYEQYF. The entire variable domain, with the rest obtained from reference TRBV11-3 and TRBJ2-7, is as follows: EAGVVQSPRYKIIEKKQPVAFWCNPISGHNTLYWYLQNLGQGPELLIRYENEEAVDDSQLPKDRFSAERLKGVDSTLKIQPAELGDSAVYLCASSLEAGLSYEQYFGPGTRLTVT.

This clonotype occurred once. The chain combines TRBV20-1 with TRBJ2-7; tentative D call: TRBD2 (5 bases). Trimming cost V 1 base and J 3 bases, with 7 bases left between them. CDR1 is DFQATT and CDR2 is SNEGSKA in the germline V gene (reference sequence). There are 12 residues in the CDR3. CDR3 in DNA: TGCAGTGCTAGAGTTGAGGGCTACGAGCAGTACTTC. Encoded protein: CSARVEGYEQYF.